A single sample gave rise to the 20 T cell receptor beta chains below, sequenced in a study of shared clonotypes between healthy human individuals. TCRdb's table, derived via immunoSEQ multiplex PCR, lists solely in-frame clones and lacks some. The sample has some 650,000 clones; 97% are singletons. Sequencing was carried out using naive CD4+ T cells sorted from blood. Sample subset: CD45RA+ positively selected. These TCRs come from a woman aged 30 to 39 in good health.

The genes are TRBV5-8 and TRBJ1-2; a possible D gene is TRBD1 (6 bases). Deletions cut 1 base from V and 5 bases from J, with 12 bases between. Germline V gene data show CDR1 as SGHTS and CDR2 as YDEGEE. The CDR3 loop spans 14 amino acids. CDR3 in amino acids: CASSLSHRAYGYTF. In nucleotides, the CDR3 is TGTGCCAGCAGCTTGAGCCACAGGGCTTATGGCTACACCTTC.

V and J are TRBV9 and TRBJ1-2, with D unclear. Trimming shortened V by 0 bases and J by 4 bases, and 10 bases separated the two germline ends. The CDR3 spans 14 residues. CDR1 is SGDLS and CDR2 is YYNGEE in the germline V gene. For the CDR3, the DNA is TGTGCCAGCAGCGTAGTTCCGTTCATCTATGGCTACACCTTC. The encoded protein is CASSVVPFIYGYTF.

The J gene is TRBJ1-4, the V gene TRBV27, with D tentatively TRBD1 (5 bases). Germline V gene lookup returns CDR1 MNHEY and CDR2 SMNVEV (reference sequence). CDR3 length: 14 amino acids. V lost 2 bases and J 8 bases, leaving 12 bases between the germline ends. The CDR3 spells CASSLTGPGEKLFF. In DNA form, the CDR3 reads TGTGCCAGCAGTTTAACAGGCCCGGGGGAAAAACTGTTTTTT.

The chain has TRBV5-1 and TRBJ1-6; D ambiguous. V lost 4 bases and J lost 5, with 10 bases in between. This CDR3 comprises 14 residues. Germline values: CDR1 SGHRS, CDR2 YFSETQ. The CDR3 bases are TGCGCCAGCAGCCCGGACGGTGATAATTCACCCCTCCACTTT. Translating it yields CASSPDGDNSPLHF.

This rearrangement joins TRBV11-2 to TRBJ2-7; D may be TRBD1 or TRBD2 (6 bases each). V lost 4 bases to trimming and J lost 3 bases, with 13 bases between them. The germline V gene encodes CDR1 SGHAT and CDR2 FQNNGV. The CDR3 has 14 amino acids. CDR3 sequence (DNA): TGTGCCAGCAGCTCAGTAGGGGGAGGCTACGAGCAGTACTTC. Translated: CASSSVGGGYEQYF.

With regard to this clone: Other nucleotide sequences from this sample produce the same CDR3. The chain combines TRBV2 with TRBJ2-1; 14 bases are a match to TRBD2. This CDR3 has 14 amino acids. V gave up 6 bases and J gave up 6 bases; unmatched junction bases: 1. The V gene's germline CDR1 is SNHLY and CDR2 FYNNEI. CDR3 coding DNA: TGTGCCAGCAGGGGGACTAGCGGGAGCAATGAGCAGTTCTTC. It yields the protein CASRGTSGSNEQFF. The full variable domain, with the rest looked up from reference TRBV2 and TRBJ2-1, is EPEVTQTPSHQVTQMGQEVILRCVPISNHLYFYWYRQILGQKVEFLVSFYNNEISEKSEIFDDQFSVERPDGSNFTLKIRSTKLEDSAMYFCASRGTSGSNEQFFGPGTRLTVL.

This chain connects TRBV27 to TRBJ2-5, with TRBD2 identical over 13 bases. This CDR3 comprises 16 residues. Germline V lookup: CDR1 MNHEY, CDR2 SMNVEV (reference sequence). Unmatched junction bases numbered 9, after V lost 6 bases and J lost 5 bases. The CDR3 protein is CASSPTSGRAWETQYF. The CDR3, as DNA: TGTGCCAGCAGCCCAACTAGCGGGAGGGCCTGGGAGACCCAGTACTTC.

Concerning this clone: This same CDR3 is encoded by further DNA sequences in the sample. This chain connects TRBV18 to TRBJ2-7; 10 nucleotides line up with TRBD1. The V segment lost 2 bases and the J segment 2 bases; nucleotides outside the gene matches: 3. The CDR3 is made up of 15 amino acids. Germline V gene sequence: CDR1 KGHSH, CDR2 LQKENI. This CDR3 reads CASSPGQGGTYEQYF. As DNA, the CDR3 is TGTGCCAGCTCACCAGGACAGGGGGGGACCTACGAGCAGTACTTC.

As DNA, the CDR3 is TGTGCCAGCTCACCGGATGGACTAGCGGGAGCCGAGCAGTACTTC. Its translation is CASSPDGLAGAEQYF. The gene calls are TRBV18 and TRBJ2-7; 13 positions agree with TRBD2. Germline loops: CDR1 KGHSH, CDR2 LQKENI. The CDR3 loop spans 15 amino acids. Trimming took 3 bases from V and 6 from J; bases not matched to a gene: 5.

The chain uses TRBV5-1 and TRBJ2-1; 11 nucleotides align to TRBD2. The CDR3 has 16 amino acids. The trim removed 4 bases at V and 4 bases at J, leaving 7 bases unmatched. Germline V CDR1 and CDR2: SGHRS, YFSETQ. The CDR3 is CASSMFSGRGYNEQFF. CDR3 nucleotide sequence: TGCGCCAGCAGCATGTTTAGCGGGAGGGGGTACAATGAGCAGTTCTTC.

This clone was counted once. The chain is built from TRBV5-1 and TRBJ2-2, with D unclear. There are 15 residues in the CDR3. The germline V and J ends were trimmed by 4 bases and 6 bases, with 16 bases remaining between them. CDR1 and CDR2 from the germline V gene are SGHRS and YFSETQ. CDR3 region: CASSPEQAGSGELFF. Written as DNA, the CDR3 is TGCGCCAGCAGCCCGGAGCAGGCAGGATCCGGGGAGCTGTTTTTT.

This clone was seen a single time. CDR3 DNA: TGCGCCAGCAGGGATCAAGGGACTAGCACAGATACGCAGTATTTT. As protein: CASRDQGTSTDTQYF. This chain connects TRBV5-1 to TRBJ2-3, with a possible D match to TRBD2 (6 bases). Germline V gives CDR1 SGHRS, CDR2 YFSETQ. The CDR3 covers 15 residues. Trimming removed 5 bases at V and 0 bases at J, with 13 bases between.

The chain joins TRBV27 to TRBJ2-7, with D possibly matching TRBD1 (5 bases). CDR1 and CDR2 from the germline V gene are MNHEY and SMNVEV (reference sequence). The CDR3 sequence is 13 residues long. Trimming removed 5 bases from V and 6 bases from J, with 14 bases in between. The CDR3 is CASSPDAQGEQYF. The CDR3 nucleotides are TGTGCCAGCAGTCCGGACGCCCAGGGCGAGCAGTACTTC.

The chain employs TRBV5-1 and TRBJ1-1, with 7 positions matching TRBD1. This CDR3 contains 14 residues. V was pared by 4 bases and J by 5 bases, with 8 bases of the junction left unmatched. CDR1 and CDR2 from the germline V gene are SGHRS and YFSETQ. CDR3 protein: CASSPGGPTTEAFF. The DNA of the CDR3 is TGCGCCAGCAGCCCAGGGGGACCAACGACTGAAGCTTTCTTT.

The gene calls are TRBV6-1 and TRBJ2-7; the D gene is possibly TRBD2 (5 bases). CDR1 and CDR2 (germline): MNHNS, SASEGT. This CDR3 contains 15 residues. V lost 6 bases, J lost 0 bases, and 15 bases lay in between. CDR3 sequence reads: CASRSYTSSSYEQYF. The DNA for the CDR3 is TGTGCCAGCAGGAGTTACACTAGTTCCTCCTACGAGCAGTACTTC.

The genes are TRBV18 and TRBJ2-2; D is unresolved. The CDR3 runs to 15 residues. Trimming removed 2 bases from V and 3 bases from J, with 10 bases in between. In germline, CDR1 is KGHSH, CDR2 LQKENI. CDR3 sequence: CASSPVIDYTGELFF. In nucleotides, the CDR3 is TGTGCCAGCTCACCAGTTATCGACTACACCGGGGAGCTGTTTTTT. Full variable domain (outside the CDR3, taken from reference TRBV18 and TRBJ2-2): NAGVMQNPRHLVRRRGQEARLRCSPMKGHSHVYWYRQLPEEGLKFMVYLQKENIIDESGMPKERFSAEFPKEGPSILRIQQVVRGDSAAYFCASSPVIDYTGELFFGEGSRLTVL.

The J gene is TRBJ2-3, the V gene TRBV14, with TRBD1 identical over 7 bases. Germline V gene sequence: CDR1 SGHDN, CDR2 FVKESK. V trimming: 4 bases; J trimming: 0 bases; junction bases outside the gene matches: 7. The CDR3 length is 16 residues. The CDR3 coding sequence is TGTGCCAGCAGCCCAAACAGGGGCCTGAGCACAGATACGCAGTATTTT. It encodes CASSPNRGLSTDTQYF.

The sample holds one count of this clone. V gene TRBV14 combines with J gene TRBJ2-7, with 9 nucleotides matching TRBD1. Germline CDR1 is SGHDN and CDR2 is FVKESK. V gave up 4 bases and J gave up 3 bases; unmatched junction bases: 7. The CDR3 is 15 amino acids. The CDR3 loop reads CASSLRDRDHYEQYF. CDR3 DNA sequence: TGTGCCAGCAGCCTACGGGACAGGGACCACTACGAGCAGTACTTC. Variable domain in full (rest from reference TRBV14 and TRBJ2-7): EAGVTQFPSHSVIEKGQTVTLRCDPISGHDNLYWYRRVMGKEIKFLLHFVKESKQDESGMPNNRFLAERTGGTYSTLKVQPAELEDSGVYFCASSLRDRDHYEQYFGPGTRLTVT.

J is TRBJ2-7 and V is TRBV6-5; D is unresolved. The CDR3 contains 15 residues. V was pared by 0 bases and J by 7 bases, with 16 bases between. Germline values: CDR1 MNHEY, CDR2 SVGAGI. CDR3 nucleotides: TGTGCCAGCAGTTACTCTTTTTACCAGGCAATGGAGCAGTACTTC. Its protein is CASSYSFYQAMEQYF.

This chain joins TRBV27 and TRBJ2-1, with a weak D call TRBD2 (6 bases). The germline V gene has CDR1 MNHEY and CDR2 SMNVEV (reference sequence). V was cut by 4 bases and J by 5 bases, with 6 bases left in between. This CDR3 spans 12 amino acids. Written as DNA, the CDR3 is TGTGCCAGCAGTTGGAGGGACAATGAGCAGTTCTTC. It specifies CASSWRDNEQFF.